In its sample, the clone carrying this T cell receptor beta chain was seen once. This sample is part of a study of cytomegalovirus exposure and HLA in healthy donors. Primers: 60 Vbeta forward and 13 Jbeta reverse. TCRdb's copy holds only in-frame clones and misses some; the assay was immunoSEQ multiplex PCR. The sample holds roughly 110,000 clones, over 60% seen once. The ends lost 5 bases at V and 6 bases at J; junction bases unmatched: 7. The CDR3 spans 14 residues. CDR1 SNHLY and CDR2 FYNNEI come from the germline V gene. Although they were nominally healthy when sampled, donors likely had unrecorded immune exposures.

What was sequenced was PBMCs. This sequence was found in a woman aged 50 to 65 in good health and CMV-seropositive. The chain employs TRBV2 and TRBJ2-4, with 7 bases lining up with TRBD1. For the CDR3, the DNA is TGTGCCAGCAGTTACGGGACAGCCGGAAACATTCAGTACTTC. Translation: CASSYGTAGNIQYF. Using reference TRBV2 and TRBJ2-4 for the parts outside the CDR3, the full variable domain is EPEVTQTPSHQVTQMGQEVILRCVPISNHLYFYWYRQILGQKVEFLVSFYNNEISEKSEIFDDQFSVERPDGSNFTLKIRSTKLEDSAMYFCASSYGTAGNIQYFGAGTRLSVL.